Detailed here is one TCR beta chain. Its antigen is undetermined. One junction end does not reproduce the germline sequence, and a read error may be involved. Produced via immunoSEQ multiplex PCR; TCRdb's table is partial and in-frame only. Of more than 250,000 clones detected, 86% appear once; the ten largest clones hold about 0.8%. This entry belongs to a study of cytomegalovirus exposure and HLA in healthy donors. CDR3 length: 12 amino acids. Germline V gives CDR1 SGHAT, CDR2 FQNNGV. Whole-study findings and limits: One later analysis, an examination of the roughly 130 validation repertoires, found that first-cohort TCR clusters tended to co-occur in them. Reports credit the classifier with highly specific, highly sensitive diagnosis of cytomegalovirus status. Cytomegalovirus association was assigned to about 150 TCR beta chains.

This TCR was recovered from a woman in her late teens or twenties in good health and CMV-seronegative. The gene calls are TRBV11-2 and TRBJ2-3, with D perhaps matching TRBD2 (6 bases). The sample was PBMCs. Here the CDR3 DNA reads TGTGCCAGCAGCCCCCACGGGGGATCACAGATTTTT. Its translation is CASSPHGGSQIF.